These 9 T cell receptor beta chains were all obtained from the same sample, sequenced in a study of blood T cells in healthy people across ages. PCR was performed a second time for about 6 to 12 cycles using a sample-barcoded 5' primer and a J-beta primer mix. TCRdb reprocessed the 5' RACE reads with MiXCR, giving one entry per CDR3 protein. The sample has 910,000 or so distinct CDR3 sequences, roughly 51% seen once. The sequencing input was blood. All receptors come from a woman aged 55-70 years in good health.

The rearrangement links TRBV5-1 to TRBJ2-1, with D possibly matching TRBD1 (6 bases). CDR3 length: 15 residues. The germline V gene has CDR1 SGHRS and CDR2 YFSETQ. The ends were cut back, 1 base at V and 4 bases at J, with 12 bases in the middle. Here the CDR3 reads CASSLLEGVYNEQFF. The CDR3 DNA is TGCGCCAGCAGCTTGCTAGAGGGGGTATACAATGAGCAGTTCTTC. Full variable domain (remainder filled in from reference TRBV5-1 and TRBJ2-1): KAGVTQTPRYLIKTRGQQVTLSCSPISGHRSVSWYQQTPGQGLQFLFEYFSETQRNKGNFPGRFSGRQFSNSRSEMNVSTLELGDSALYLCASSLLEGVYNEQFFGPGTRLTVL.

V usage is TRBV20-1 and J usage is TRBJ2-7; unclear D gene. Per germline, CDR1 DFQATT and CDR2 SNEGSKA (reference sequence). The length of the CDR3 is 13 residues. V was pared by 2 bases and J by 2 bases, with 10 bases between. Here the CDR3 DNA reads TGCAGTGCTAGAAAGTGGGTTCCCTACGAGCAGTACTTC. Encoded protein: CSARKWVPYEQYF.

CDR3 nucleotide sequence: TGTGCCATCAGTGAACCTGACAGGGCCTACGAGCAGTACTTC. It translates to CAISEPDRAYEQYF. The J gene is TRBJ2-7, the V gene TRBV10-3; 7 bases fit TRBD1. The CDR3 is 14 amino acids. The J segment lost 2 bases and the V segment lost 3 bases, leaving 4 bases of the junction unmatched. Germline V CDR1 and CDR2: ENHRY, SYGVKD.

The chain combines TRBV20-1 with TRBJ2-7, with 13 positions matching TRBD2. The CDR3 loop spans 18 amino acids. With V trimmed by 0 bases and J by 0 bases, 8 bases remained unmatched. Germline V gives CDR1 DFQATT, CDR2 SNEGSKA (reference sequence). The CDR3 region has the DNA TGCAGTGCTAGAGATCAGGGACTAGCGGGACCGAGCTCCTACGAGCAGTACTTC. Residues: CSARDQGLAGPSSYEQYF.

This chain links TRBV7-8 with TRBJ2-7, with D possibly matching TRBD1 (6 bases). The length of the CDR3 is 15 residues. In germline, CDR1 is SGHVS, CDR2 FQNEAQ. V dropped 5 bases and J dropped 4 bases, with 18 bases sitting between them. The CDR3 reads CASSPIGQPSYEQYF. The CDR3, as DNA: TGTGCCAGCAGCCCGATCGGACAGCCCTCGTACGAGCAGTACTTC.

The rearrangement uses TRBV18 and TRBJ1-1, with D tentatively TRBD1 (5 bases). V was trimmed by 4 bases and J by 5 bases, leaving 14 bases between them. Germline loops: CDR1 KGHSH, CDR2 LQKENI. The CDR3 spans 14 residues. The DNA for the CDR3 is TGTGCCAGCTCACGGGACCTCCAAGGAACTGAAGCTTTCTTT. Protein product: CASSRDLQGTEAFF. The full variable domain, in which reference TRBV18 and TRBJ1-1 provide the parts outside the CDR3, is NAGVMQNPRHLVRRRGQEARLRCSPMKGHSHVYWYRQLPEEGLKFMVYLQKENIIDESGMPKERFSAEFPKEGPSILRIQQVVRGDSAAYFCASSRDLQGTEAFFGQGTRLTVV.

The rearrangement links TRBV15 to TRBJ2-3, with D hard to call. The CDR3 totals 16 residues. V was shortened by 1 base and J by 3 bases, with 14 bases between the two germline ends. Germline V gives CDR1 LNHNV, CDR2 YYDKDF (reference sequence). CDR3 amino acids: CATSRGSALKTDTQYF. The CDR3 DNA follows: TGTGCCACCAGCAGAGGAAGCGCTCTGAAAACAGATACGCAGTATTTT.

The V call is TRBV29-1, the J call TRBJ2-2, with D perhaps matching TRBD1 (6 bases). The V end lost 2 bases, the J end lost 7 bases, and 11 bases lay between the germline ends. The CDR3 is 13 amino acids. Germline assignment: CDR1 SQVTM and CDR2 ANQGSEA. CDR3 nucleotide sequence: TGCAGCGTTGAAAAACAGGGCAACGGGGAGCTGTTTTTT. Its protein product is CSVEKQGNGELFF.

The genes are TRBV27 and TRBJ1-6; 8 nucleotides match TRBD1. The germline gives CDR1 MNHEY, CDR2 SMNVEV (reference sequence). Trimming cost V 6 bases and J 0 bases; bases outside gene matches: 7. This CDR3 comprises 17 residues. The CDR3 loop reads CASSVRQGSSYNSPLHF. Written as DNA, the CDR3 is TGTGCCAGCAGCGTTAGACAGGGGAGCTCCTATAATTCACCCCTCCACTTT.